Shown below are 17 T cell receptor beta chains from a single sample sequenced in a study of cytomegalovirus exposure and HLA in healthy donors. Researchers ran the PCR with 60 Vbeta and 13 Jbeta primers. The table came from immunoSEQ multiplex PCR; TCRdb's copy has only in-frame clones and leaves some out. The table records 110,000 to 150,000 clones, about three quarters of them present only once. The sequenced sample was PBMCs. Receptors were obtained from a man aged 35-49 years in good health and CMV-seropositive.

The V gene is TRBV7-2, the J gene TRBJ2-7, with a tentative D call TRBD2 (6 bases). Per the germline V gene, CDR1 is SGHTA and CDR2 is FQGNSA. The CDR3 length is 15 residues. V was cut by 4 bases and J by 2 bases, with 15 bases left in between. CDR3 sequence reads: CASSSSGTYPYEQYF. The DNA of the CDR3 is TGTGCCAGCAGCTCCTCGGGGACTTATCCCTACGAGCAGTACTTC.

The CDR3 sequence is CASSQPDRPRGYTF. In DNA, the CDR3 is TGCGCCAGCAGCCAACCGGACAGGCCTAGGGGCTACACCTTC. The V call is TRBV4-1, the J call TRBJ1-2; 7 bases fit TRBD1. Germline CDR1 reads MGHRA; CDR2 reads YSYEKL. The CDR3 runs to 14 residues. The V gene end was trimmed by 2 bases and the J gene end by 8 bases; junction bases not matched to a gene: 8.

J is TRBJ2-2 and V is TRBV30; TRBD2 might be the D (5 bases). CDR1 and CDR2 (germline): GTSNPN, SVGIG (reference sequence). This CDR3 contains 15 residues. The CDR3 is CAWRKGRTNTGELFF. DNA for the CDR3: TGTGCTTGGCGGAAGGGCAGGACTAACACCGGGGAGCTGTTTTTT.

In this sample, this clone turned up once. This chain joins TRBV9 and TRBJ1-5; D remains unclear. Trimming took 0 bases from V and 0 from J, leaving 10 bases between them. Germline V lookup: CDR1 SGDLS, CDR2 YYNGEE. This CDR3 has 16 residues. The CDR3 sequence is CASSVEPGPSNQPQHF. In DNA form, the CDR3 reads TGTGCCAGCAGCGTAGAACCAGGCCCTAGCAATCAGCCCCAGCATTTT.

In this sample, this clone turned up a few times. The J gene is TRBJ1-3, the V gene TRBV5-6, with TRBD1 matching 8 bases. CDR1 is SGHDT, CDR2 YYEEEE, per germline. The V and J ends lost 5 bases and 8 bases, in that order; junction bases with no gene match: 6. The CDR3 is 13 residues long. As DNA, the CDR3 is TGTGCCAGCAGGCGTGACAGGGGCCACACCATATATTTT. This sequence encodes CASRRDRGHTIYF.

The gene calls are TRBV7-8 and TRBJ2-7; possibly TRBD1 for D (5 bases). The germline gives CDR1 SGHVS, CDR2 FQNEAQ. The CDR3 has 14 amino acids. V gave up 1 base and J gave up 4 bases, with 11 bases separating them. CDR3 nucleotides: TGTGCCAGCAGCTTAGGTAGGGGAAGATACGAGCAGTACTTC. This encodes CASSLGRGRYEQYF.

This chain connects TRBV18 to TRBJ2-3; the D gene is possibly TRBD1 (5 bases). Germline V gives CDR1 KGHSH, CDR2 LQKENI. This CDR3 has 17 residues. With 6 bases removed from V and 1 base from J, the gap between germline ends came to 20 bases. In DNA, the CDR3 is TGTGCCAGCTCCGAAGTCCCCCAAGGGGCGGGCACAGATACGCAGTATTTT. It encodes CASSEVPQGAGTDTQYF.

In its sample, this clone was seen a few times. The chain uses TRBV7-2 and TRBJ1-6; D ambiguous. V was clipped by 0 bases and J by 1 base, with 7 bases between them. The CDR3 runs to 16 residues. Germline assignment: CDR1 SGHTA and CDR2 FQGNSA. The CDR3 coding sequence is TGTGCCAGCAGCTTAGCCGTCGGTTCCTATAATTCACCCCTCCACTTT. Translated: CASSLAVGSYNSPLHF.

The V and J genes are TRBV7-2 and TRBJ2-7, with D possibly being TRBD2 (6 bases). The germline CDR1 and CDR2 sequences are SGHTA and FQGNSA. This CDR3 spans 16 amino acids. V lost 1 base and J 2 bases, leaving 15 bases between the germline ends. This CDR3 is CASSLGAGGAAYEQYF. The CDR3, as DNA: TGTGCCAGCAGCTTAGGCGCGGGCGGGGCCGCCTACGAGCAGTACTTC.

This clone was recorded only once. The chain is built from TRBV5-6 and TRBJ2-2; possible D gene TRBD1, 6 bases. V was pared by 0 bases and J by 6 bases, with 18 bases between. The CDR3 covers 17 residues. Germline CDR1 reads SGHDT; CDR2 reads YYEEEE. This CDR3 reads CASSLVKGDGPAGELFF. In DNA form, the CDR3 reads TGTGCCAGCAGCTTGGTTAAGGGGGACGGACCCGCCGGGGAGCTGTTTTTT.

This clone was seen once. The genes are TRBV19 and TRBJ2-1, with 11 nucleotides matching TRBD1. Per germline, CDR1 LNHDA and CDR2 SQIVND (reference sequence). V was pared by 2 bases and J by 6 bases, with 9 bases of the junction left unmatched. This CDR3 is 17 amino acids long. The CDR3 coding sequence is TGTGCCAGTAGTATACTTCGATGGGACAGGGGGATCAATGAGCAGTTCTTC. It specifies CASSILRWDRGINEQFF.

The chain couples TRBV29-1 to TRBJ2-5; a weak D match, TRBD2 (7 bases). Germline V gives CDR1 SQVTM, CDR2 ANQGSEA. The CDR3 length is 15 residues. Trimming took 1 base from V and 0 from J, leaving 12 bases between them. The CDR3 nucleotides read TGCAGCGTTGAAGGAGGGGGGGGGTACCAAGAGACCCAGTACTTC. Amino acid sequence: CSVEGGGGYQETQYF. The entire variable domain, with the rest obtained from reference TRBV29-1 and TRBJ2-5, is as follows: SAVISQKPSRDICQRGTSLTIQCQVDSQVTMMFWYRQQPGQSLTLIATANQGSEATYESGFVIDKFPISRPNLTFSTLTVSNMSPEDSSIYLCSVEGGGGYQETQYFGPGTRLLVL.

The gene calls are TRBV4-3 and TRBJ2-1; D not resolved. The germline V and J ends were trimmed by 1 base and 0 bases, with 10 bases remaining between them. The CDR3 loop spans 16 amino acids. Germline V gene sequence: CDR1 LGHNA, CDR2 YSLEER. The CDR3 DNA reads as TGCGCCAGCAGCCAAGTTGTAAGAGGCTCCTACAATGAGCAGTTCTTC. As protein: CASSQVVRGSYNEQFF.

V gene TRBV28 combines with J gene TRBJ1-2; 9 bases are shared with TRBD1. The V gene's germline CDR1 is MDHEN and CDR2 SYDVKM. CDR3 length: 18 residues. Trimming at V came to 5 bases and at J to 1 base, leaving 14 bases not matched to a gene. In DNA form, the CDR3 reads TGTGCCAGCAGTACACCAGGACAGGGGCGAGGGGTTAACTATGGCTACACCTTC. As protein: CASSTPGQGRGVNYGYTF.

DNA for the CDR3: TGTGCCAGCAGCCCCCGGGACACCATATATTTT. This gives the protein CASSPRDTIYF. The genes are TRBV25-1 and TRBJ1-3, with D uncertain. This CDR3 has 11 amino acids. Germline V lookup: CDR1 MGHDK, CDR2 SYGVNS. V was cut by 6 bases and J by 8 bases, with 8 bases left in between.

Notes on this clone: An end of the junction differs from the germline gene, which may be a read error. The chain joins TRBV7-7 to TRBJ2-1; D perhaps matches TRBD2 (5 bases). This CDR3 is 15 amino acids long. Per the germline V gene, CDR1 is SSHAT and CDR2 is FNYEAQ (reference sequence). Here the CDR3 DNA reads TGTGCTAGCAGCGCGACTAACTTCCTAATGAATGAGCAGTTCTTC. It translates to CASSATNFLMNEQFF.

This clone occurred once. The chain has TRBV11-1 and TRBJ1-2, with D perhaps TRBD1 (6 bases). The ends were cut back, 5 bases at V and 6 bases at J, with 10 bases in the middle. The CDR3 is made up of 12 amino acids. The germline CDR1 and CDR2 sequences are SGHAT and FQDESV (reference sequence). DNA for the CDR3: TGTGCCAGCAGCGTGAAGGGGGATGGCTACACCTTC. As protein: CASSVKGDGYTF.